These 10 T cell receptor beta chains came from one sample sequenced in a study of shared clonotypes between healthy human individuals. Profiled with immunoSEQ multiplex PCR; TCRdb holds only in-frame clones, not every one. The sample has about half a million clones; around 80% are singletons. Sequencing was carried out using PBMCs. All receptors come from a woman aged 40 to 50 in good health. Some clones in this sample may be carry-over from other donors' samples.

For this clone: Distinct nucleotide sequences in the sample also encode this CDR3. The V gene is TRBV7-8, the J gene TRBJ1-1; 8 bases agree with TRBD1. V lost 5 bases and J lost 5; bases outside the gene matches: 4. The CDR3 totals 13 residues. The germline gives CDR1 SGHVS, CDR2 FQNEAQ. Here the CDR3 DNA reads TGTGCCAGCAGCCTAGGACAGGGAACTGAAGCTTTCTTT. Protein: CASSLGQGTEAFF. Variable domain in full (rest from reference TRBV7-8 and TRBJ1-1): GAGVSQSPRYKVAKRGQDVALRCDPISGHVSLFWYQQALGQGPEFLTYFQNEAQLDKSGLPSDRFFAERPEGSVSTLKIQRTQQEDSAVYLCASSLGQGTEAFFGQGTRLTVV.

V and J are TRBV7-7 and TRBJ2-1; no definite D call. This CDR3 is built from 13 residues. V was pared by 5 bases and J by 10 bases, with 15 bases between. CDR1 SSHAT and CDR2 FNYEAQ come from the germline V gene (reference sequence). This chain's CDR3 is CASSPHIAEEQFF. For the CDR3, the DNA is TGTGCCAGCAGCCCTCATATAGCCGAGGAGCAGTTCTTC. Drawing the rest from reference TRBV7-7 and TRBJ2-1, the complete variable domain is GAGVSQSPRYKVTKRGQDVTLRCDPISSHATLYWYQQALGQGPEFLTYFNYEAQPDKSGLPSDRFSAERPEGSISTLTIQRTEQRDSAMYRCASSPHIAEEQFFGPGTRLTVL.

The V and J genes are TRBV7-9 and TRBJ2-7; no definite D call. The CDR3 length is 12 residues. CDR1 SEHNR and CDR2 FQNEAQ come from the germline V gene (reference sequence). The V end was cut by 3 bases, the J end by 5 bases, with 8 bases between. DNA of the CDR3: TGTGCCAGCAGCTTTGACCGGAACGAGCAGTACTTC. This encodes CASSFDRNEQYF.

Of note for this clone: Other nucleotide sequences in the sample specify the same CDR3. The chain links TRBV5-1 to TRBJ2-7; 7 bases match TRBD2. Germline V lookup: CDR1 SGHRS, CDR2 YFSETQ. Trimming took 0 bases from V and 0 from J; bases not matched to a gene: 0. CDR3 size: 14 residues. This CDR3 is CASSLGGSSYEQYF. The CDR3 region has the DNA TGCGCCAGCAGCTTGGGCGGGAGCTCCTACGAGCAGTACTTC.

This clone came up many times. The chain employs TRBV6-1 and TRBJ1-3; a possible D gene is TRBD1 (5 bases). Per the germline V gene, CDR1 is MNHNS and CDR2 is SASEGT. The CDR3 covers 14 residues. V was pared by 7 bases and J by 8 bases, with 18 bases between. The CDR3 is CASNPRGEADTIYF. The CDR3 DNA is TGTGCCAGCAATCCTCGGGGGGAGGCGGACACCATATATTTT.

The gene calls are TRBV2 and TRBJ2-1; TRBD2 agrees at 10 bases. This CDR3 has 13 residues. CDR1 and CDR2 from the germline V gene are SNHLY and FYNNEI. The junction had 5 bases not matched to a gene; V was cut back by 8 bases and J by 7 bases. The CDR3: CASLAGVTNEQFF. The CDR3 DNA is TGTGCCAGCCTAGCGGGGGTGACAAATGAGCAGTTCTTC.

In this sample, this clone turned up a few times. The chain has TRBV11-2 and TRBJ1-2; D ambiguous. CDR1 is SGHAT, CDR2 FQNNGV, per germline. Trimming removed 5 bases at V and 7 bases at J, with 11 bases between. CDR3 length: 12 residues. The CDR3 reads CASSPPGIGYTF. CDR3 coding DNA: TGTGCCAGCAGCCCCCCTGGGATTGGCTACACCTTC.

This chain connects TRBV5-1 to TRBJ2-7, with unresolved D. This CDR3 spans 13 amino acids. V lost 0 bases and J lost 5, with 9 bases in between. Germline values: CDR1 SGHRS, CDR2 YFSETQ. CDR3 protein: CASSLVSPNEQYF. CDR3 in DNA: TGCGCCAGCAGCTTGGTTTCTCCGAACGAGCAGTACTTC.

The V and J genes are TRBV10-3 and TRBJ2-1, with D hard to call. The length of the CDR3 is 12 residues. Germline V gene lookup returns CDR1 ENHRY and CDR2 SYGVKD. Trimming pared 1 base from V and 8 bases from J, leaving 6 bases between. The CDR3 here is CAISEFADEQFF. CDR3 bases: TGTGCCATCAGTGAGTTTGCCGATGAGCAGTTCTTC.

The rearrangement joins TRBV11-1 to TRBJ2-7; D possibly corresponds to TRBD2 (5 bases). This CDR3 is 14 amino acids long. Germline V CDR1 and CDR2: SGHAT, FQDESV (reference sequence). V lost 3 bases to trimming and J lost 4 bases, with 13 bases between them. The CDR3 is CASSFDGSGYEQYF. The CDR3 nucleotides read TGTGCCAGCAGCTTCGATGGGAGCGGTTACGAGCAGTACTTC.